The clone carrying this T cell receptor (beta chain) appeared many times. Its antigen is unidentified. This CDR3 contains 12 residues. V shed 2 bases and J shed 9 bases, with 8 bases lying between them. CDR1 and CDR2 (germline): MDHEN, SYDVKM. In TCRdb, the 5' RACE reads were re-called with MiXCR into one record per CDR3 protein. The sample carries 1.5 million to 2 million distinct CDR3 sequences, 25% to 35% recorded once. The data belong to a study of identical twins. General study findings and limits: Twins' surplus sharing was weaker for beta out-of-frame sequences.

The origin of this receptor is a newborn girl in good health. The sequenced material came from cord blood. The J gene is TRBJ2-1, the V gene TRBV28; D ambiguous. The CDR3 region is CASSLGDGEQFF. The CDR3 nucleotides read TGTGCCAGCAGTTTAGGTGATGGTGAGCAGTTCTTC. Combining the CDR3 with reference TRBV28 and TRBJ2-1 gives the whole variable domain DVKVTQSSRYLVKRTGEKVFLECVQDMDHENMFWYRQDPGLGLRLIYFSYDVKMKEKGDIPEGYSVSREKKERFSLILESASTNQTSMYLCASSLGDGEQFFGPGTRLTVL.